These 5 T cell receptor beta chains were all obtained from the same sample, sequenced in a study of blood T cell repertoires in COVID-19 (TCRdb year 2020). The library came from the immunoSEQ multiplex PCR assay. The table comes from immuneACCESS by way of TCRdb, which keeps in-frame sequences with V and J called. Part of the clones is missing from these tables; in studies checked, under half for an unresolved V gene and the rest for unknown reasons. Counted in this sample were around 67,000 clones; around nine tenths of them appeared once. The ten largest clones add up to around 8% of the sample. Sequences were obtained from peripheral blood. Every receptor here comes from a human donor in a cohort sampled during active COVID-19.

The V gene is TRBV2, the J gene TRBJ1-4; no firm D call. Trimming pared 7 bases from V and 3 bases from J, leaving 12 bases between. The CDR3 sequence is 14 residues long. Germline CDR1 reads SNHLY; CDR2 reads FYNNEI. CDR3 sequence reads: CASTEVASNEKLFF. CDR3 sequence (DNA): TGTGCCAGCACCGAGGTGGCCTCTAATGAAAAACTGTTTTTT.

The chain's CDR3 is CARTLRPTEAFF. Written as DNA, the CDR3 is TGTGCCAGGACCCTCAGGCCGACTGAAGCTTTCTTT. The V and J genes are TRBV27 and TRBJ1-1; unclear D gene. Trimming stripped 9 bases from V and 5 bases from J, with 13 bases between. CDR1 and CDR2 from the germline V gene are MNHEY and SMNVEV (reference sequence). The length of the CDR3 is 12 residues.

With respect to this clone: The DNA is omitted, as the CDR3 cannot be located on it reliably, and the CDR3 follows TCRdb's listing. The chain has TRBV28 and TRBJ1-2; TRBD1 was called by the table and not checked on the DNA. The CDR3 spans 14 amino acids, including both terminal residues. CDR1 is MDHEN and CDR2 is SYDVKM in the germline V gene. CDR3 sequence: CASSSSTGRYGYTF.

The J gene is TRBJ2-7, the V gene TRBV12-3 or TRBV12-4, with D possibly matching TRBD2 (5 bases). This CDR3 region has 13 residues. Trimming shortened V by 4 bases and J by 4 bases, and 11 bases separated the two germline ends. The DNA of the CDR3 is TGTGCCAGCAGTTCTCGAGGGTCGTACGAGCAGTACTTC. Protein product: CASSSRGSYEQYF.

The V gene is TRBV7-9, the J gene TRBJ1-6; D may be TRBD1 (5 bases). CDR3 size: 14 residues. V lost 3 bases to trimming and J lost 11 bases, with 14 bases between them. The germline V gene has CDR1 SEHNR and CDR2 FQNEAQ (reference sequence). Here the CDR3 DNA reads TGTGCCAGCAGCTTGGGGCGTTCTCATGCACCCCTCCACTTT. This encodes CASSLGRSHAPLHF.